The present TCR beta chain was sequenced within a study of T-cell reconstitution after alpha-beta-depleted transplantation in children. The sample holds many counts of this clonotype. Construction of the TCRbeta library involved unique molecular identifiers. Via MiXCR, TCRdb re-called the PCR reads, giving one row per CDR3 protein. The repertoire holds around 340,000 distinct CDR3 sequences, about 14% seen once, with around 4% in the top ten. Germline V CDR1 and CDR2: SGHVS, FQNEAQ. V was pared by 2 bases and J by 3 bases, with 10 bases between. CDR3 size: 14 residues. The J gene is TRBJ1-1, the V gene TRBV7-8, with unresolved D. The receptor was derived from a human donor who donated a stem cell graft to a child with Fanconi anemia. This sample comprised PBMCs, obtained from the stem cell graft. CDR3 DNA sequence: TGTGCCAGCAGCTTAATAGGAGAGGACACTGAAGCTTTCTTT. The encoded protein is CASSLIGEDTEAFF. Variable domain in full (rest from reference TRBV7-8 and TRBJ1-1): GAGVSQSPRYKVAKRGQDVALRCDPISGHVSLFWYQQALGQGPEFLTYFQNEAQLDKSGLPSDRFFAERPEGSVSTLKIQRTQQEDSAVYLCASSLIGEDTEAFFGQGTRLTVV.